These 16 T cell receptor beta chains came from one sample sequenced in a study of beta chain features in type 1 diabetes. Study-wide findings and caveats: Researchers report that Type 1 diabetes patients had moderately but significantly shorter TCRB CDR3s across all four CD4+ subsets.

No antigen is known for these receptors. All of the isolated RNA was reverse transcribed, so expressed TCRB transcripts were sequenced. Repertoires were generated with immunoSEQ multiplex PCR, while TCRdb's copy carries only in-frame clones and drops some. The sample yields about 710,000 clones, around 15% seen once. Input material: naive CD4+ T cells from blood. Source of these receptors: a young man with type 1 diabetes.

There are a few counts of this clone. The rearrangement links TRBV29-1 to TRBJ2-1; tentative D call: TRBD2 (6 bases). The CDR3 consists of 12 residues. CDR1 SQVTM and CDR2 ANQGSEA come from the germline V gene. Between the trimmed V and J ends, which lost 7 bases and 3 bases, there was a span of 10 bases. The CDR3 bases are TGCAGCGGGAGGGATGTCTACAATGAGCAGTTCTTC. Protein product: CSGRDVYNEQFF.

V is TRBV10-3 and J is TRBJ2-7, with TRBD2 matching over 7 bases. With 10 bases clipped from V and 4 bases from J, the junction kept 10 bases outside the gene matches. The CDR3 runs to 13 residues. CDR1 is ENHRY and CDR2 is SYGVKD in the germline V gene. The CDR3 sequence is CASGSGLFYEQYF. The CDR3 DNA sequence: TGTGCCAGCGGTAGCGGGCTTTTTTACGAGCAGTACTTC.

This clone was seen only a few times. J is TRBJ1-6 and V is TRBV11-2; D uncertain. This CDR3 comprises 12 residues. The germline CDR1 and CDR2 sequences are SGHAT and FQNNGV. V gave up 4 bases and J gave up 7 bases, with 5 bases separating them. CDR3 region: CASSWRNSPLHF. CDR3 in DNA: TGTGCCAGCAGCTGGAGGAATTCACCCCTCCACTTT.

This clone was seen a few times. This chain links TRBV6-5 with TRBJ2-7; D uncertain. The V gene lost 2 bases and the J gene lost 2 bases, with 10 bases spanning the gap. Germline CDR1 is MNHEY and CDR2 is SVGAGI. The CDR3 has 14 amino acids. CDR3 region: CASSYVVGPYEQYF. Written as DNA, the CDR3 is TGTGCCAGCAGTTACGTCGTGGGCCCCTACGAGCAGTACTTC.

The V gene is TRBV11-2, the J gene TRBJ2-3; possible D gene TRBD1, 6 bases. Germline CDR1 reads SGHAT; CDR2 reads FQNNGV. V was clipped by 3 bases and J by 6 bases, with 10 bases between them. The CDR3 has 13 residues. The CDR3 reads CASSFTGMDTQYF. The CDR3, as DNA: TGTGCCAGCAGCTTTACAGGGATGGATACGCAGTATTTT.

The chain employs TRBV14 and TRBJ1-1; the D is unclear. CDR1 is SGHDN and CDR2 is FVKESK in the germline V gene. Trimming stripped 1 base from V and 2 bases from J, with 14 bases between. This CDR3 has 16 residues. As DNA, the CDR3 is TGTGCCAGCAGCCAAGCGCTGGGTTCGGGAAACACTGAAGCTTTCTTT. Translating gives CASSQALGSGNTEAFF. The full variable domain, its missing parts supplied by reference TRBV14 and TRBJ1-1, is EAGVTQFPSHSVIEKGQTVTLRCDPISGHDNLYWYRRVMGKEIKFLLHFVKESKQDESGMPNNRFLAERTGGTYSTLKVQPAELEDSGVYFCASSQALGSGNTEAFFGQGTRLTVV.

The J gene is TRBJ2-6, the V gene TRBV18, with 8 bases fitting TRBD1. CDR1 and CDR2 (germline): KGHSH, LQKENI. This CDR3 has 17 amino acids. Unmatched junction bases numbered 5, after V lost 4 bases and J lost 0 bases. The CDR3 is CASSLRTGSSGANVLTF. CDR3 nucleotide sequence: TGTGCCAGCTCACTCCGGACAGGGAGCTCTGGGGCCAACGTCCTGACTTTC.

This chain joins TRBV20-1 and TRBJ1-2; D not resolved. CDR3 length equals 11 residues. CDR1 and CDR2 from the germline V gene are DFQATT and SNEGSKA (reference sequence). Trimming took 3 bases from V and 8 from J, leaving 10 bases between them. CDR3 nucleotides: TGCAGTGCTAGTTCGGTCAAGGGCTACACCTTC. Translating it yields CSASSVKGYTF.

Points on this clone: Germline and junction disagree at one end, which may indicate a read error. V and J are TRBV7-7 and TRBJ2-7; D call uncertain. The CDR3 consists of 13 residues. Per the germline V gene, CDR1 is SSHAT and CDR2 is FNYEAQ (reference sequence). DNA for the CDR3: TGTGCTAGCAGCTTGAGTGTACACTACGAGCAGTACTTC. Protein: CASSLSVHYEQYF.

V usage is TRBV2 and J usage is TRBJ2-6, with D unclear. The germline CDR1 and CDR2 sequences are SNHLY and FYNNEI. This CDR3 region has 15 residues. V lost 6 bases and J 0 bases, leaving 9 bases between the germline ends. CDR3 sequence reads: CASRPGGSGANVLTF. The CDR3 DNA sequence: TGTGCCAGCAGGCCCGGTGGCTCTGGGGCCAACGTCCTGACTTTC.

The rearrangement uses TRBV19 and TRBJ2-1, with TRBD2 identical over 12 bases. V shed 5 bases and J 0 bases; nucleotides not matched to a gene: 8. Germline V gene data show CDR1 as LNHDA and CDR2 as SQIVND (reference sequence). The CDR3 runs to 18 residues. The CDR3 protein is CASSPGLAGGSSYNEQFF. The CDR3 DNA reads TGTGCCAGTAGTCCGGGACTAGCGGGCGGCAGCTCCTACAATGAGCAGTTCTTC.

In its sample, this clone was seen a few times. This rearrangement joins TRBV13 to TRBJ2-7, with 8 bases identical to TRBD1. Germline CDR1 reads PRHDT; CDR2 reads FYEKMQ (reference sequence). V dropped 6 bases and J dropped 0; count of bases not matched to a gene: 4. The CDR3 runs to 14 residues. This CDR3 is CASRRQGTSYEQYF. The CDR3 nucleotides are TGTGCCAGCAGACGACAGGGGACCTCCTACGAGCAGTACTTC.

This clone was counted only a few times. This chain joins TRBV19 and TRBJ1-5, with 10 bases fitting TRBD1. This CDR3 comprises 16 residues. Germline CDR1 and CDR2: LNHDA and SQIVND (reference sequence). Trimming removed 2 bases from V and 5 bases from J; junction bases left unmatched: 6. CDR3 in amino acids: CASSIPAGQGDQPQHF. In DNA form, the CDR3 reads TGTGCCAGTAGTATACCCGCCGGACAGGGGGATCAGCCCCAGCATTTT.

CDR3 protein: CASSLSPATGIYEQYF. In nucleotides, the CDR3 is TGTGCCAGCAGTTTATCCCCAGCGACAGGGATCTACGAGCAGTACTTC. The chain links TRBV27 to TRBJ2-7; 7 bases align to TRBD1. Trimming took 0 bases from V and 3 from J; bases not matched to a gene: 8. From germline, CDR1 is MNHEY and CDR2 SMNVEV (reference sequence). The CDR3 extends over 16 amino acids.

This rearrangement joins TRBV29-1 to TRBJ2-1, with a possible D match to TRBD1 (5 bases). CDR1 and CDR2 from the germline V gene are SQVTM and ANQGSEA. The CDR3 loop spans 13 amino acids. Trimming cost V 4 bases and J 8 bases, with 15 bases left between them. This CDR3 reads CSVGAGYLHEQFF. Written as DNA, the CDR3 is TGCAGCGTTGGGGCAGGGTATCTTCATGAGCAGTTCTTC.

The V call is TRBV7-9, the J call TRBJ1-5; 9 nucleotides match TRBD1. CDR3 length: 16 amino acids. Trimming at V came to 1 base and at J to 5 bases, leaving 6 bases not matched to a gene. CDR1 and CDR2 from the germline V gene are SEHNR and FQNEAQ (reference sequence). The CDR3 here is CASSLGTGARDQPQHF. The CDR3 DNA reads as TGTGCCAGCAGCTTAGGGACAGGGGCCCGAGATCAGCCCCAGCATTTT.